Below are 4 T cell receptor beta chains sequenced from a single sample in a study of blood T cell repertoires in COVID-19 (dated by TCRdb to the early 2020s). Libraries were prepared through the immunoSEQ multiplex PCR assay. The clones in this table, taken by TCRdb from immuneACCESS, are in-frame only. Not every clone is retained; where verified, under half of the shortfall comes from an unresolved V gene, and the cause of the rest is unknown. For this sample there are around 200,000 clones; about nine tenths appear just once. Just over 2.5% of the sample comes from the top ten. The sequencing sample was made of PBMCs or T cells enriched from blood (not recorded which). These receptors were taken from a woman aged 25 to 39 who had recovered from COVID-19.

In its sample, this clone was seen once. This chain joins TRBV9 and TRBJ2-5; D possibly corresponds to TRBD2 (6 bases). Germline V lookup: CDR1 SGDLS, CDR2 YYNGEE. The CDR3 is 15 residues long. Trimming stripped 4 bases from V and 2 bases from J, with 15 bases between. The chain's CDR3 is CASSPRDWIQETQYF. The DNA of the CDR3 is TGTGCCAGCAGCCCTCGGGACTGGATACAAGAGACCCAGTACTTC.

In this sample, this clone turned up many times. The J gene is TRBJ2-7, the V gene TRBV7-2, with D perhaps matching TRBD2 (7 bases). The CDR3 loop spans 15 amino acids. Germline V CDR1 and CDR2: SGHTA, FQGNSA. V was pared by 1 base and J by 2 bases, with 12 bases between. For the CDR3, the DNA is TGTGCCAGCAGCTTAGAGGCCGGGGGGCCCTACGAGCAGTACTTC. This encodes CASSLEAGGPYEQYF.

The V and J genes are TRBV15 and TRBJ2-3, with no clear D. CDR1 is LNHNV and CDR2 is YYDKDF in the germline V gene (reference sequence). The CDR3 has 12 residues. V lost 1 base, J lost 6 bases, and 5 bases lay in between. CDR3 sequence reads: CATSRVGDTQYF. Written as DNA, the CDR3 is TGTGCCACCAGCAGAGTCGGGGATACGCAGTATTTT.

V gene TRBV6-5 combines with J gene TRBJ1-2, with a possible D match to TRBD1 (6 bases). Germline CDR1 is MNHEY and CDR2 is SVGAGI. This CDR3 contains 15 residues. Trimming cost V 3 bases and J 4 bases, with 15 bases left between them. The CDR3 DNA reads TGTGCCAGCAGTTATGATGGACAGACTATCTATGGCTACACCTTC. It specifies CASSYDGQTIYGYTF.